The sequence of this T cell receptor beta chain was determined in a study of blood T cell repertoires in COVID-19. Sequencing used immunoSEQ multiplex PCR; TCRdb keeps in-frame clones, though not all of them. Of over 350,000 clones detected, more than 70% appear once; the ten largest clones hold 1.2%. Losses at the gene ends were 5 bases for V and 4 bases for J; bases not matched to a gene: 6. The CDR3 sequence is 14 residues long. Germline CDR1 is LNHDA and CDR2 is SQIVND (reference sequence). The TCR was taken from a woman aged 18 to 35 who had recovered from COVID-19. The chain links TRBV19 to TRBJ1-2; TRBD1 aligns across 8 bases. The sample taken for sequencing was PBMCs or T cells enriched from blood (not recorded which). In nucleotides, the CDR3 is TGTGCCAGTAGTGTCAGGGGGCAGGTCTATGGCTACACCTTC. Its translation is CASSVRGQVYGYTF.